This passage covers 7 T cell receptor beta chains from one sample sequenced in a study of OX40 agonist ivuxolimab in advanced cancers. Clones were sequenced by immunoSEQ multiplex PCR, and TCRdb holds only the in-frame ones, with some missing. The sample holds roughly 70,000 clones, 89% seen once. Sequencing was performed on CD4+ or CD8+ T cells sorted from blood, taken in a trial of the OX40 agonist ivuxolimab. The source is an adult with an advanced solid tumor such as melanoma, head and neck, liver or kidney cancer.

The V gene is TRBV6-5, the J gene TRBJ1-3; D is undetermined. Germline CDR1 MNHEY, CDR2 SVGAGI. The CDR3 runs to 15 residues. V dropped 0 bases and J dropped 3 bases, with 9 bases sitting between them. CDR3 sequence (DNA): TGTGCCAGCAGTTACTCGTTAACACGTGGAAACACCATATATTTT. Protein sequence: CASSYSLTRGNTIYF.

The chain links TRBV29-1 to TRBJ2-1; D is unresolved. Germline V gene lookup returns CDR1 SQVTM and CDR2 ANQGSEA. The V gene lost 1 base and the J gene lost 12 bases, with 1 base spanning the gap. The CDR3 is 8 residues long. This CDR3 is CSVEGQFF. The CDR3 nucleotides are TGCAGCGTTGAAGGGCAGTTCTTC.

The chain employs TRBV11-2 and TRBJ2-3; D remains ambiguous. Between the trimmed V and J ends, which lost 0 bases and 1 base, there was a span of 8 bases. CDR3 length: 15 residues. The V gene's germline CDR1 is SGHAT and CDR2 FQNNGV. The DNA for the CDR3 is TGTGCCAGCAGCTTAGATACCTCGCGCACAGATACGCAGTATTTT. Translation: CASSLDTSRTDTQYF.

The V call is TRBV5-1, the J call TRBJ1-5; tentative D call: TRBD1 (5 bases). Germline assignment: CDR1 SGHRS and CDR2 YFSETQ. V dropped 1 base and J dropped 0 bases, with 8 bases sitting between them. This CDR3 is built from 15 residues. This CDR3 reads CASSLSGNSNQPQHF. As DNA, the CDR3 is TGCGCCAGCAGCTTGTCAGGGAATAGCAATCAGCCCCAGCATTTT.

The chain carries TRBV29-1 and TRBJ2-4; D is perhaps TRBD2 (5 bases). Between the trimmed V and J ends, which lost 6 bases and 4 bases, there was a span of 13 bases. The CDR3 is made up of 13 amino acids. The germline V gene encodes CDR1 SQVTM and CDR2 ANQGSEA. The CDR3 protein is CSVRTRAKNIQYF. The DNA for the CDR3 is TGCAGCGTAAGGACTCGCGCAAAAAACATTCAGTACTTC.

The V gene is TRBV6-4, the J gene TRBJ2-2, with D tentatively TRBD1 or TRBD2 (5 bases each). Germline loops: CDR1 MRHNA, CDR2 SNTAGT. The germline V and J ends were trimmed by 2 bases and 3 bases, with 16 bases remaining between them. The CDR3 runs to 17 residues. The CDR3 sequence is CASSDTFLGPYTGELFF. Written as DNA, the CDR3 is TGTGCCAGCAGTGACACCTTTCTGGGACCTTACACCGGGGAGCTGTTTTTT.

The genes are TRBV6-1 and TRBJ2-7; D is ambiguous. The CDR3 has 13 amino acids. Germline lookup yields CDR1 MNHNS and CDR2 SASEGT. Trimming pared 6 bases from V and 6 bases from J, leaving 15 bases between. CDR3 sequence: CASRISHFLEQYF. DNA of the CDR3: TGTGCCAGCAGGATTAGCCATTTCCTCGAGCAGTACTTC.